Following are 28 T cell receptor beta chains from one sample sequenced in a study of technical replicates of blood from a few donors. TCRdb's copy holds only in-frame clones and misses some; the assay was immunoSEQ multiplex PCR. The sample has about 97,000 clones, about 94% seen once. The sequenced sample consisted of T cells isolated from PBMCs. The receptors originated from a human donor in good health.

Here the CDR3 reads CASRESPNQPQHF. CDR3 in DNA: TGTGCCAGCAGAGAAAGCCCTAATCAGCCCCAGCATTTT. The genes are TRBV6-5 and TRBJ1-5; D unresolved. The V and J ends lost 6 bases and 4 bases respectively, with 10 bases between them. The CDR3 is 13 residues long. Per germline, CDR1 MNHEY and CDR2 SVGAGI.

V gene TRBV5-6 combines with J gene TRBJ2-7; no reliable D call. V was shortened by 6 bases and J by 5 bases, with 15 bases between the two germline ends. The length of the CDR3 is 13 residues. The germline CDR1 and CDR2 sequences are SGHDT and YYEEEE. The CDR3 protein is CASTLSLRHEQYF. The CDR3 DNA is TGTGCCAGCACTTTATCTCTCAGGCACGAGCAGTACTTC.

The J gene is TRBJ2-1, the V gene TRBV5-1; 7 nucleotides match TRBD2. V trimming: 5 bases; J trimming: 0 bases; junction bases outside the gene matches: 8. The CDR3 is 16 amino acids. In germline, CDR1 is SGHRS, CDR2 YFSETQ. CDR3 DNA: TGCGCCAGCAGGGTAGCTAGCGGCCTCTCCTACAATGAGCAGTTCTTC. Encoded protein: CASRVASGLSYNEQFF.

The rearrangement uses TRBV28 and TRBJ1-3, with D possibly TRBD1 on 5 matching bases. Germline loops: CDR1 MDHEN, CDR2 SYDVKM. CDR3 length: 15 residues. V was trimmed by 5 bases and J by 2 bases, leaving 13 bases between them. CDR3 coding DNA: TGTGCCAGCAGTCGGGGAGGGGTCGCTGGAAACACCATATATTTT. Protein product: CASSRGGVAGNTIYF.

DNA for the CDR3: TGTGCCAGCTCCCCCGACAGCTTTGAAGCTTTCTTT. This codes for CASSPDSFEAFF. The chain uses TRBV18 and TRBJ1-1; a weak D match, TRBD1 (5 bases). Germline V gene sequence: CDR1 KGHSH, CDR2 LQKENI. The CDR3 runs to 12 residues. V gave up 6 bases and J gave up 7 bases, with 12 bases separating them. Full variable domain (missing parts from reference TRBV18 and TRBJ1-1): NAGVMQNPRHLVRRRGQEARLRCSPMKGHSHVYWYRQLPEEGLKFMVYLQKENIIDESGMPKERFSAEFPKEGPSILRIQQVVRGDSAAYFCASSPDSFEAFFGQGTRLTVV.

The V call is TRBV27, the J call TRBJ2-5, with 10 bases that match TRBD1. V was clipped by 6 bases and J by 5 bases; unmatched bases: 6. Germline values: CDR1 MNHEY, CDR2 SMNVEV (reference sequence). There are 14 residues in the CDR3. The CDR3 loop reads CASRGQGRWETQYF. In DNA, the CDR3 is TGTGCCAGCAGGGGACAGGGGCGCTGGGAGACCCAGTACTTC.

This clone appeared once. V is TRBV28 and J is TRBJ1-1; D is ambiguous. Trimming took 4 bases from V and 5 from J, leaving 8 bases between them. CDR3 length: 12 amino acids. The germline gives CDR1 MDHEN, CDR2 SYDVKM. CDR3 DNA sequence: TGTGCCAGCAGTTCACAATGGACTGAAGCTTTCTTT. Protein: CASSSQWTEAFF.

CDR3 loop: CASSLVGFKDEQFF. The CDR3 DNA is TGCGCCAGCAGCTTGGTGGGCTTTAAGGATGAGCAGTTCTTC. This chain uses TRBV5-1 with TRBJ2-1, with D unclear. Germline lookup yields CDR1 SGHRS and CDR2 YFSETQ. Trimming removed 0 bases at V and 8 bases at J, with 12 bases between. This CDR3 is built from 14 residues.

V gene TRBV11-2 combines with J gene TRBJ1-5; no firm D call. Between the trimmed V and J ends, which lost 4 bases and 4 bases, there was a span of 5 bases. The CDR3 runs to 12 residues. CDR1 SGHAT and CDR2 FQNNGV come from the germline V gene. The CDR3 DNA follows: TGTGCCAGCAGCTACGGGAATCAGCCCCAGCATTTT. Encoded protein: CASSYGNQPQHF.

CDR3 sequence reads: CASRGQNIQYF. CDR3 in DNA: TGTGCCAGCAGGGGGCAAAACATTCAGTACTTC. V gene TRBV28 combines with J gene TRBJ2-4; D is possibly TRBD1 (5 bases). The CDR3 is 11 residues long. Trimming cost V 6 bases and J 5 bases, with 5 bases left between them. From germline, CDR1 is MDHEN and CDR2 SYDVKM.

This sequence joins TRBV27 and TRBJ2-7, with 10 bases aligning to TRBD2. The junction had 7 bases not matched to a gene; V was cut back by 11 bases and J by 3 bases. The CDR3 has 13 residues. CDR1 and CDR2 (germline): MNHEY, SMNVEV (reference sequence). The CDR3 protein is CAPGTSEGYEQYF. CDR3 sequence (DNA): TGTGCCCCTGGGACTAGCGAAGGCTACGAGCAGTACTTC.

The chain joins TRBV28 to TRBJ1-1, with no clear D. This CDR3 spans 15 amino acids. The V end was cut by 2 bases, the J end by 1 base, with 11 bases between. Germline values: CDR1 MDHEN, CDR2 SYDVKM. The CDR3 protein is CASSLVGAGNTEAFF. DNA of the CDR3: TGTGCCAGCAGTTTAGTCGGCGCGGGGAACACTGAAGCTTTCTTT.

The genes are TRBV7-8 and TRBJ2-7; TRBD2 matches 8 bases. The CDR3 is 16 residues long. Looked up from germline, CDR1 is SGHVS and CDR2 is FQNEAQ. V gave up 1 base and J gave up 5 bases; unmatched junction bases: 10. The CDR3 DNA follows: TGTGCCAGCAGCTTAGTTTCCGGGAGGGCCTCTAACGAGCAGTACTTC. Translation: CASSLVSGRASNEQYF.

In its sample, this clone was seen once. The genes are TRBV11-2 and TRBJ2-4, with 11 bases matching TRBD2. The V gene end was trimmed by 6 bases and the J gene end by 7 bases; junction bases not matched to a gene: 17. The germline gives CDR1 SGHAT, CDR2 FQNNGV. CDR3 size: 18 residues. The CDR3 region is CASRPPGQLAGAPNIQYF. The CDR3 region has the DNA TGTGCCAGCAGGCCTCCGGGACAACTAGCGGGGGCCCCCAACATTCAGTACTTC.

The V call is TRBV9, the J call TRBJ1-5, with 9 positions matching TRBD1. V shed 3 bases and J 4 bases; nucleotides not matched to a gene: 2. Germline assignment: CDR1 SGDLS and CDR2 YYNGEE. This CDR3 is built from 14 residues. CDR3 DNA sequence: TGTGCCAGCAGCGGAGGACAGGGGAATCAGCCCCAGCATTTT. This sequence encodes CASSGGQGNQPQHF.

The chain has TRBV4-2 and TRBJ2-1; the match to TRBD1 covers 7 bases. Unmatched junction bases numbered 2, after V lost 0 bases and J lost 3 bases. Per germline, CDR1 LGHNA and CDR2 YNFKEQ. This CDR3 is 15 amino acids long. The CDR3: CASSQEGDSYNEQFF. CDR3 bases: TGTGCCAGCAGCCAAGAAGGGGACAGCTACAATGAGCAGTTCTTC.

This chain links TRBV19 with TRBJ1-2; possible D gene TRBD1, 6 bases. The germline gives CDR1 LNHDA, CDR2 SQIVND (reference sequence). V lost 6 bases, J lost 8 bases, and 19 bases lay in between. The CDR3 length is 14 residues. CDR3 amino acids: CASSPLGGAGGYTF. The CDR3, as DNA: TGTGCCAGTAGCCCCTTGGGGGGGGCGGGCGGCTACACCTTC.

The chain has TRBV27 and TRBJ2-2; no reliable D call. The CDR3 has 13 amino acids. Germline CDR1 and CDR2: MNHEY and SMNVEV (reference sequence). V gave up 4 bases and J gave up 6 bases, with 9 bases separating them. The DNA of the CDR3 is TGTGCCAGCAGTTACTACGAGGCCGGGGAGCTGTTTTTT. Translation: CASSYYEAGELFF.

The V call is TRBV11-2, the J call TRBJ2-2, with 14 positions matching TRBD2. The CDR3 is 17 amino acids. J lost 3 bases, V lost 5 bases, and 5 bases had no gene match. Germline V CDR1 and CDR2: SGHAT, FQNNGV. The CDR3 DNA reads as TGTGCCAGCAGCCCGGGACTAGCGGGAGCGGACACCGGGGAGCTGTTTTTT. Amino acids: CASSPGLAGADTGELFF.

The chain has TRBV11-2 and TRBJ2-2; 7 bases are a match to TRBD2. The CDR3 runs to 15 residues. Germline trimming cut 5 bases from V and 2 bases from J; bases unmatched to any gene: 5. Germline CDR1 is SGHAT and CDR2 is FQNNGV. DNA of the CDR3: TGTGCCAGCAGCCGGGCGGGACTAAACACCGGGGAGCTGTTTTTT. It specifies CASSRAGLNTGELFF.

The J gene is TRBJ2-7, the V gene TRBV11-3; TRBD1 might be the D (6 bases). Looked up from germline, CDR1 is SGHNT and CDR2 is YENEEA. This CDR3 is 15 amino acids long. V was shortened by 4 bases and J by 2 bases, with 15 bases between the two germline ends. Here the CDR3 reads CASSSRQAGAYEQYF. The DNA of the CDR3 is TGTGCCAGCAGCTCCCGACAGGCTGGGGCCTACGAGCAGTACTTC.

The J gene is TRBJ2-3, the V gene TRBV11-3; 12 bases fit TRBD2. Trimming at V came to 1 base and at J to 8 bases, leaving 4 bases not matched to a gene. The length of the CDR3 is 15 residues. Germline loops: CDR1 SGHNT, CDR2 YENEEA. The CDR3 bases are TGTGCCAGCAGCTTAGGGACTAGCGGGATTTCTACGCAGTATTTT. This encodes CASSLGTSGISTQYF.

This clone was picked up a small number of times. The chain uses TRBV2 and TRBJ1-2; D is uncertain. From germline, CDR1 is SNHLY and CDR2 FYNNEI. This CDR3 region has 13 residues. Trimming removed 3 bases at V and 4 bases at J, with 9 bases between. This CDR3 is CASSDVGGYGYTF. The CDR3 region has the DNA TGTGCCAGCAGTGATGTCGGCGGCTATGGCTACACCTTC.

The genes are TRBV9 and TRBJ2-2, with 13 bases matching TRBD2. The CDR3 sequence is 16 residues long. J gave up 4 bases and V 3 bases, and 3 bases lay outside the gene matches. The germline V gene encodes CDR1 SGDLS and CDR2 YYNGEE. CDR3 region: CASSAGLAGATGELFF. CDR3 in DNA: TGTGCCAGCAGCGCAGGACTAGCGGGAGCCACCGGGGAGCTGTTTTTT.

The chain joins TRBV13 to TRBJ2-7; 8 bases are shared with TRBD2. CDR3 length: 17 amino acids. V trimming: 5 bases; J trimming: 0 bases; junction bases outside the gene matches: 12. CDR1 PRHDT and CDR2 FYEKMQ come from the germline V gene (reference sequence). In nucleotides, the CDR3 is TGTGCCAGCAGCCAGACAAGATTTAGCGGGGCCTCCTACGAGCAGTACTTC. Translated: CASSQTRFSGASYEQYF.

This clone was picked up one time. The chain is built from TRBV7-3 and TRBJ1-2; D possibly corresponds to TRBD1 (6 bases). V was shortened by 5 bases and J by 7 bases, with 14 bases between the two germline ends. CDR3 length: 13 amino acids. CDR1 is SGHTA and CDR2 is FQGTGA in the germline V gene. This chain's CDR3 is CASSPQGSSGYTF. The CDR3 region has the DNA TGTGCCAGCAGCCCACAGGGTAGCAGTGGCTACACCTTC.

This chain connects TRBV19 to TRBJ1-2; D possibly corresponds to TRBD1 (5 bases). V was pared by 5 bases and J by 6 bases, with 10 bases between. CDR3 size: 12 residues. Germline V gene data show CDR1 as LNHDA and CDR2 as SQIVND (reference sequence). CDR3 in DNA: TGTGCCAGTAGTTCCCCAGGGAATGGCTACACCTTC. It translates to CASSSPGNGYTF.

J is TRBJ2-7 and V is TRBV11-2, with 9 bases identical to TRBD1. The junction had 7 bases not matched to a gene; V was cut back by 1 base and J by 3 bases. The CDR3 sequence is 16 residues long. Germline assignment: CDR1 SGHAT and CDR2 FQNNGV. CDR3 DNA sequence: TGTGCCAGCAGCTTAGCCGGGACAGGGAGGTTCTACGAGCAGTACTTC. Translating gives CASSLAGTGRFYEQYF. Variable domain in full (rest from reference TRBV11-2 and TRBJ2-7): EAGVAQSPRYKIIEKRQSVAFWCNPISGHATLYWYQQILGQGPKLLIQFQNNGVVDDSQLPKDRFSAERLKGVDSTLKIQPAKLEDSAVYLCASSLAGTGRFYEQYFGPGTRLTVT.